What follows describes a single T cell receptor beta chain. Its antigen is undetermined. The sample is drawn from a study of vaccination effects on CD4 cells after COVID-19. Study-wide context: Post-vaccine specimens arrived a median 72 days past the second dose. Findings and limits, study-wide: At late timepoints after vaccination, vaccine- and infection-induced clones shrank markedly. Healthy vaccinees' vaccine-induced clones included only 1 of 255 cross-reacting with common cold coronaviruses.

The CDR3 extends over 13 amino acids. CDR1 and CDR2 (germline): MNHEY, SVGAGI. Trimming took 6 bases from V and 3 from J; bases not matched to a gene: 3. Expansion of antigen-specific CD4+ T cells with viral peptide pools was carried out by the ViraFEST assay before sequencing. Isolation of CD4+ T cells took place after about ten days of culture. It was two doses of either the BNT162b2 or mRNA-1273 vaccine that participants received. Cells had half their medium changed to IL-2 medium on days 3 and 7. Produced via immunoSEQ multiplex PCR; TCRdb's table is partial and in-frame only. The sample holds tens of thousands of clones, roughly 86% seen once.

The rearrangement links TRBV6-5 to TRBJ1-2; TRBD1 aligns across 8 bases. The TCR originated in a human donor who received a COVID-19 vaccine. Some clones in this sample may be carry-over from other donors' samples. The input for sequencing was CD4+ T cells from PBMCs cultured with HCoV-NL63 spike peptides, taken after COVID-19 vaccination. CDR3 bases: TGTGCCAGCAGACAGGGGGTGGACTATGGCTACACCTTC. It is translated as CASRQGVDYGYTF.